These 22 T cell receptor beta chains share one sample of origin, sequenced in a study of cytomegalovirus exposure and HLA in healthy donors. Use of 60 Vbeta and 13 Jbeta primers characterized the PCR. Sequencing used immunoSEQ multiplex PCR; TCRdb keeps in-frame clones, though not all of them. The sample comprises more than 100,000 clones, over 70% of which are singletons, and around 1.5% rests with the top ten. Source material: PBMCs. These TCRs come from a woman under 30 in good health and CMV-seronegative.

The chain employs TRBV6-5 and TRBJ2-7, with D hard to call. CDR3 length: 11 residues. Trimming pared 11 bases from V and 4 bases from J, leaving 12 bases between. Per germline, CDR1 MNHEY and CDR2 SVGAGI. In DNA, the CDR3 is TGTGCCGCACAGAGTCCATACGAGCAGTACTTC. Its protein product is CAAQSPYEQYF.

A few counts support this clone. The V gene is TRBV30, the J gene TRBJ2-1, with 9 bases fitting TRBD2. V shed 3 bases, J shed 6 bases, and the junction held 15 bases outside the gene matches. Germline CDR1 and CDR2: GTSNPN and SVGIG (reference sequence). The CDR3 covers 17 residues. The CDR3 nucleotides read TGTGCCTGGAGACAGAAGTTAGCGGGAGTAACGCCCAATGAGCAGTTCTTC. Translation gives CAWRQKLAGVTPNEQFF.

The rearrangement joins TRBV19 to TRBJ1-1; 7 bases line up with TRBD1. CDR1 and CDR2 (germline): LNHDA, SQIVND (reference sequence). Trimming took 3 bases from V and 6 from J; bases not matched to a gene: 10. This CDR3 is built from 15 residues. The CDR3 region is CASSIDRAVSAEAFF. CDR3 nucleotide sequence: TGTGCCAGTAGTATCGACAGGGCCGTGAGCGCTGAAGCTTTCTTT.

The chain links TRBV11-3 to TRBJ1-1; D remains unclear. V was clipped by 1 base and J by 3 bases, with 6 bases between them. Germline V CDR1 and CDR2: SGHNT, YENEEA. This CDR3 contains 13 residues. CDR3 sequence (DNA): TGTGCCAGCAGCTTAGTCCGGGACACTGAAGCTTTCTTT. It encodes CASSLVRDTEAFF.

About this clone: Within the sample, other DNA sequences also encode this same CDR3. The gene calls are TRBV19 and TRBJ1-2, with D possibly TRBD1 on 6 matching bases. Germline V gene sequence: CDR1 LNHDA, CDR2 SQIVND (reference sequence). The CDR3 has 14 residues. Trimming took 5 bases from V and 3 from J, leaving 13 bases between them. In nucleotides, the CDR3 is TGTGCCAGTAGTTCTTCGGGGGGCCACTATGGCTACACCTTC. Translation gives CASSSSGGHYGYTF.

The chain's CDR3 is CASLKGGPGEQFF. The CDR3, as DNA: TGTGCCAGCCTGAAAGGAGGGCCGGGTGAGCAGTTCTTC. The V and J genes are TRBV2 and TRBJ2-1, with D possibly matching TRBD2 (6 bases). From germline, CDR1 is SNHLY and CDR2 FYNNEI. V lost 8 bases, J lost 9 bases, and 17 bases lay in between. CDR3 length: 13 residues.

This chain uses TRBV4-2 with TRBJ1-4; D gene ambiguous. The V end was cut by 3 bases, the J end by 1 base, with 9 bases between. CDR1 and CDR2 (germline): LGHNA, YNFKEQ. There are 15 residues in the CDR3. The CDR3 is CASSQEGRTNEKLFF. The CDR3 nucleotides are TGTGCCAGCAGCCAGGAAGGGAGAACTAATGAAAAACTGTTTTTT.

The chain has TRBV4-2 and TRBJ2-1; 9 bases are a match to TRBD2. The CDR3 is 18 amino acids. The junction had 6 bases not matched to a gene; V was cut back by 0 bases and J by 0 bases. Germline V gene lookup returns CDR1 LGHNA and CDR2 YNFKEQ. CDR3 sequence (DNA): TGTGCCAGCAGCCAAGAGGCTAGCGGGACCAACTCCTACAATGAGCAGTTCTTC. Residues: CASSQEASGTNSYNEQFF.

The chain has TRBV6-5 and TRBJ1-5, with D unresolved. V was trimmed by 0 bases and J by 9 bases, leaving 9 bases between them. The germline gives CDR1 MNHEY, CDR2 SVGAGI. This CDR3 is 13 amino acids long. This CDR3 reads CASSYSRDAPQHF. CDR3 bases: TGTGCCAGCAGTTACTCGAGGGATGCGCCCCAGCATTTT.

The chain has TRBV5-1 and TRBJ2-6; 7 bases match TRBD1. Germline CDR1 reads SGHRS; CDR2 reads YFSETQ. Losses at the gene ends were 0 bases for V and 2 bases for J; bases not matched to a gene: 8. This CDR3 has 18 residues. CDR3: CASSLGFDRDTGANVLTF. CDR3 DNA: TGCGCCAGCAGCTTGGGGTTTGACAGGGACACTGGGGCCAACGTCCTGACTTTC.

The CDR3, as DNA: TGTGCCAGTACCCTCGGCCAGGGAAACACTGAAGCTTTCTTT. As protein: CASTLGQGNTEAFF. The rearrangement uses TRBV19 and TRBJ1-1, with D possibly matching TRBD1 (5 bases). In germline, CDR1 is LNHDA, CDR2 SQIVND (reference sequence). V was cut by 7 bases and J by 2 bases, with 14 bases left in between. This CDR3 is built from 14 residues.

The chain recombines TRBV6-6 with TRBJ1-5; D gene ambiguous. The CDR3 runs 13 residues. The V gene's germline CDR1 is MNHNY and CDR2 SVGAGI (reference sequence). V was pared by 6 bases and J by 4 bases, with 10 bases between. The CDR3 here is CASSPAGNQPQHF. The CDR3 DNA reads TGTGCCAGCAGCCCCGCGGGGAATCAGCCCCAGCATTTT.

V is TRBV4-2 and J is TRBJ1-3; no clear D. CDR1 is LGHNA, CDR2 YNFKEQ, per germline. There are 15 residues in the CDR3. V gave up 5 bases and J gave up 2 bases, with 13 bases separating them. DNA of the CDR3: TGTGCCAGCAGCTATACTAACGGAGCTGGAAACACCATATATTTT. Translation: CASSYTNGAGNTIYF.

The chain uses TRBV29-1 and TRBJ2-3, with 8 bases aligning to TRBD1. There are 10 residues in the CDR3. CDR1 is SQVTM, CDR2 ANQGSEA, per germline. With 6 bases clipped from V and 10 bases from J, the junction kept 3 bases outside the gene matches. This chain's CDR3 is CSVSDRAQYF. CDR3 DNA: TGCAGCGTATCGGACAGGGCGCAGTATTTT.

The chain is built from TRBV7-9 and TRBJ2-1; TRBD2 matches 8 bases. Trimming removed 1 base from V and 6 bases from J; junction bases left unmatched: 5. Germline V CDR1 and CDR2: SEHNR, FQNEAQ (reference sequence). The CDR3 consists of 15 residues. In DNA, the CDR3 is TGTGCCAGCAGCTTAGAAACAGGACTAGCCAATGAGCAGTTCTTC. As protein: CASSLETGLANEQFF.

The chain couples TRBV27 to TRBJ1-2; 9 bases are shared with TRBD1. After removal of 4 bases from V and 2 bases from J, the junction contained 5 bases not matched to a gene. The CDR3 is 15 residues long. Germline values: CDR1 MNHEY, CDR2 SMNVEV (reference sequence). CDR3 nucleotides: TGTGCCAGCAGTTACAGGGGGCAAGAAAACTATGGCTACACCTTC. This encodes CASSYRGQENYGYTF.

This clone was found a few times. The chain has TRBV29-1 and TRBJ2-2; no reliable D call. Germline-derived CDR1 and CDR2 are SQVTM and ANQGSEA. V lost 5 bases and J lost 1, with 5 bases in between. The CDR3 is 12 amino acids. The CDR3 DNA sequence: TGCAGCGTTTCCAGGAACACCGGGGAGCTGTTTTTT. Protein sequence: CSVSRNTGELFF.

The gene calls are TRBV7-2 and TRBJ2-6; TRBD2 agrees at 8 bases. CDR3 size: 17 residues. V lost 5 bases and J lost 2; bases outside the gene matches: 8. Germline CDR1 is SGHTA and CDR2 is FQGNSA. CDR3 bases: TGTGCCAGCAGCCGACCAGGACTAGCTACTGGGGCCAACGTCCTGACTTTC. Translation gives CASSRPGLATGANVLTF.

This chain connects TRBV5-6 to TRBJ1-4, with 7 bases identical to TRBD1. The CDR3 length is 17 residues. V dropped 0 bases and J dropped 7; count of bases not matched to a gene: 12. Germline V gene data show CDR1 as SGHDT and CDR2 as YYEEEE. CDR3 bases: TGTGCCAGCAGCTTGGACAGGGGAGTGGGGGCAGGTGAAAAACTGTTTTTT. Translating gives CASSLDRGVGAGEKLFF.

The chain links TRBV5-1 to TRBJ2-1; 14 positions match TRBD2. Germline assignment: CDR1 SGHRS and CDR2 YFSETQ. The V and J ends lost 0 bases and 0 bases, in that order; junction bases with no gene match: 2. This CDR3 comprises 18 residues. The CDR3 is CASSLDGTSGSSYNEQFF. The CDR3 DNA sequence: TGCGCCAGCAGCTTGGACGGGACTAGCGGGAGCTCCTACAATGAGCAGTTCTTC.

This clone was picked up one time. The rearrangement joins TRBV4-2 to TRBJ2-2, with D perhaps TRBD2 (5 bases). Trimming pared 1 base from V and 9 bases from J, leaving 9 bases between. The CDR3 consists of 13 residues. Germline-derived CDR1 and CDR2 are LGHNA and YNFKEQ. The CDR3 DNA is TGTGCCAGCAGCCAAGCTGCGGGTCGGGAGCTGTTTTTT. It codes for CASSQAAGRELFF.

The genes are TRBV7-8 and TRBJ2-2; 7 nucleotides match TRBD2. Germline V gene data show CDR1 as SGHVS and CDR2 as FQNEAQ. With 10 bases clipped from V and 5 bases from J, the junction kept 13 bases outside the gene matches. This CDR3 spans 15 amino acids. CDR3 DNA: TGTGCCATCGAGAAGGGACTAACCAGGACCGGGGAGCTGTTTTTT. Its translation: CAIEKGLTRTGELFF.